This entry lists 22 T cell receptor beta chains sequenced from one sample in a study of blood T cell repertoires in COVID-19. Clones were sequenced by immunoSEQ multiplex PCR, and TCRdb holds only the in-frame ones, with some missing. The data contain 390,000 or so clones, roughly nine tenths of them seen just once; the ten biggest clones take up roughly 0.99%. The sequenced sample was PBMCs or T cells enriched from blood (not recorded which). The origin of the receptors is a man younger than 35 who had recovered from COVID-19.

J is TRBJ1-2 and V is TRBV7-2; TRBD1 agrees at 7 bases. The CDR3 is made up of 13 amino acids. The V and J ends lost 0 bases and 6 bases, in that order; junction bases with no gene match: 1. Germline CDR1 reads SGHTA; CDR2 reads FQGNSA. The CDR3 nucleotides read TGTGCCAGCAGCTTAGCGGGACAGAATGGCTACACCTTC. This encodes CASSLAGQNGYTF.

As regards this clone: Other DNA sequences in this specimen translate into the identical CDR3. The chain carries TRBV7-3 and TRBJ2-1; the match to TRBD2 covers 8 bases. V lost 4 bases to trimming and J lost 5 bases; unmatched junction nucleotides: 7. The CDR3 runs to 15 residues. Germline-derived CDR1 and CDR2 are SGHTA and FQGTGA. For the CDR3, the DNA is TGTGCCAGCAGCTCCGGATTAGCGGGGAACAATGAGCAGTTCTTC. It codes for CASSSGLAGNNEQFF.

CDR3 amino acids: CASSSRQGDEQFF. In DNA, the CDR3 is TGTGCCAGCAGTTCCCGACAGGGTGATGAGCAGTTCTTC. The rearrangement uses TRBV6-5 and TRBJ2-1; 7 bases are a match to TRBD1. Trimming at V came to 4 bases and at J to 8 bases, leaving 5 bases not matched to a gene. The CDR3 loop spans 13 amino acids. In germline, CDR1 is MNHEY, CDR2 SVGAGI.

The count of this clone is one. The rearrangement uses TRBV5-4 and TRBJ1-2, with no clear D. Germline V CDR1 and CDR2: SGHNT, YYREEE (reference sequence). This CDR3 contains 15 residues. Trimming took off 2 bases at V and 6 bases at J, with 17 bases between the two ends. For the CDR3, the DNA is TGTGCCAGCAGCTTATACACGGGGAGTAAGGATGGCTACACCTTC. The encoded protein is CASSLYTGSKDGYTF.

This clone was detected once. V usage is TRBV29-1 and J usage is TRBJ1-6; the D gene is possibly TRBD1 (5 bases). Germline V gives CDR1 SQVTM, CDR2 ANQGSEA. The V end was cut by 2 bases, the J end by 14 bases, with 10 bases between. This CDR3 is built from 11 residues. The chain's CDR3 is CSVEYGGSLHF. The CDR3 bases are TGCAGCGTTGAATACGGGGGTTCCCTCCACTTT.

The chain combines TRBV7-2 with TRBJ2-4; TRBD2 aligns across 7 bases. Germline CDR1 and CDR2: SGHTA and FQGNSA. V lost 2 bases and J lost 0; bases outside the gene matches: 7. The CDR3 runs to 17 residues. The CDR3 reads CASSLRAGLLAKNIQYF. The DNA of the CDR3 is TGTGCCAGCAGCTTAAGAGCGGGGCTTCTAGCCAAAAACATTCAGTACTTC.

V gene TRBV7-9 combines with J gene TRBJ2-3, with 8 bases that match TRBD2. The V segment lost 7 bases and the J segment 2 bases; nucleotides outside the gene matches: 11. CDR1 and CDR2 (germline): SEHNR, FQNEAQ (reference sequence). There are 16 residues in the CDR3. The CDR3 loop is CASNGGAEDSTDTQYF. The DNA for the CDR3 is TGTGCCAGCAACGGGGGGGCAGAAGATTCCACAGATACGCAGTATTTT.

This clone was seen only once. This chain joins TRBV19 and TRBJ1-1; weak D call: TRBD1 (6 bases). From germline, CDR1 is LNHDA and CDR2 SQIVND (reference sequence). This CDR3 has 15 amino acids. V shed 5 bases and J shed 6 bases, with 19 bases lying between them. The CDR3 DNA follows: TGTGCCAGTAGTTCCCAACAGGGTGGCCTAGCTGAAGCTTTCTTT. It codes for CASSSQQGGLAEAFF.

The CDR3 sequence is CARSPMGGGGSPLHF. The CDR3 coding sequence is TGTGCCAGAAGCCCGATGGGGGGCGGGGGGTCACCCCTCCACTTT. V usage is TRBV5-3 and J usage is TRBJ1-6, with D maybe TRBD1 (6 bases). Being an ORF, TRBV5-3 has a function that is uncertain. V dropped 4 bases and J dropped 10 bases, with 18 bases sitting between them. This CDR3 spans 15 amino acids.

This rearrangement joins TRBV29-1 to TRBJ1-2; the match to TRBD1 covers 7 bases. Germline trimming cut 3 bases from V and 8 bases from J; bases unmatched to any gene: 6. Germline values: CDR1 SQVTM, CDR2 ANQGSEA. The CDR3 totals 12 residues. CDR3 protein: CSVDRGSAGYTF. The CDR3 nucleotides read TGCAGCGTTGACAGGGGGTCCGCGGGCTACACCTTC.

This chain connects TRBV19 to TRBJ2-7, with 8 nucleotides matching TRBD2. V was clipped by 7 bases and J by 2 bases; unmatched bases: 10. Germline V gene lookup returns CDR1 LNHDA and CDR2 SQIVND (reference sequence). The CDR3 contains 15 residues. This CDR3 is CASTFRAGATYEQYF. Here the CDR3 DNA reads TGTGCCAGTACTTTTAGAGCGGGAGCTACCTACGAGCAGTACTTC.

In DNA, the CDR3 is TGTGCCAGCTCACCCACGTCTACAGGGTCAAACACCGGGGAGCTGTTTTTT. As protein: CASSPTSTGSNTGELFF. This chain connects TRBV18 to TRBJ2-2; possibly TRBD1 for D (6 bases). Trimming removed 3 bases from V and 2 bases from J, with 16 bases in between. This CDR3 has 17 residues. The germline V gene has CDR1 KGHSH and CDR2 LQKENI.

The chain has TRBV5-5 and TRBJ1-2; D gene uncertain. V was cut by 1 base and J by 7 bases, with 11 bases left in between. The CDR3 sequence is 13 residues long. CDR1 is SGHKS and CDR2 is YYEKEE in the germline V gene (reference sequence). In DNA, the CDR3 is TGTGCCAGCAGCTTGATCCTCGGGTTTGGCTACACCTTC. It codes for CASSLILGFGYTF.

This clone was detected a few times. This chain links TRBV10-1 with TRBJ1-6; tentative D call: TRBD1 (6 bases). The CDR3 length is 14 residues. CDR1 is WNHNN, CDR2 SYGVQD, per germline (reference sequence). Trimming pared 2 bases from V and 10 bases from J, leaving 12 bases between. CDR3 DNA: TGCGCCAGCAGTGAGGGGGCAGGGGACTCACCCCTCCACTTT. The encoded protein is CASSEGAGDSPLHF.

The chain is built from TRBV2 and TRBJ2-7; 7 bases are a match to TRBD1. V dropped 11 bases and J dropped 5; count of bases not matched to a gene: 12. The CDR3 consists of 13 residues. The germline V gene encodes CDR1 SNHLY and CDR2 FYNNEI. The chain's CDR3 is CAGSGQVGHEQYF. The CDR3 nucleotides read TGTGCCGGATCAGGACAGGTCGGCCACGAGCAGTACTTC.

The table lists this clone with a count of one. V is TRBV5-1 and J is TRBJ2-7, with TRBD2 matching over 8 bases. The CDR3 covers 15 residues. CDR1 and CDR2 (germline): SGHRS, YFSETQ. V was pared by 2 bases and J by 1 base, with 5 bases of the junction left unmatched. CDR3 nucleotide sequence: TGCGCCAGCAGCTTCACAGCGGGGGAATCCTACGAGCAGTACTTC. This gives the protein CASSFTAGESYEQYF.

This clone was found once. The chain combines TRBV7-2 with TRBJ2-7, with D tentatively TRBD1 (5 bases). The V and J ends lost 1 base and 7 bases respectively, with 5 bases between them. The CDR3 has 11 amino acids. Germline V gene sequence: CDR1 SGHTA, CDR2 FQGNSA. The CDR3 DNA sequence: TGTGCCAGCAGCTTAGGGACAGAGCAGTACTTC. Translation gives CASSLGTEQYF.

This chain links TRBV5-5 with TRBJ1-1; D is perhaps TRBD1 (6 bases). V was trimmed by 4 bases and J by 2 bases, leaving 27 bases between them. Germline V CDR1 and CDR2: SGHKS, YYEKEE (reference sequence). The CDR3 has 19 residues. The CDR3 coding sequence is TGTGCCAGCAGCCCGTCTTCCCGACAGGATAATGCGTTCAACACTGAAGCTTTCTTT. As protein: CASSPSSRQDNAFNTEAFF.

The chain recombines TRBV29-1 with TRBJ2-7, with a weak D call TRBD1 (6 bases). V lost 7 bases and J lost 5, with 12 bases in between. CDR3 size: 11 residues. Germline V gene lookup returns CDR1 SQVTM and CDR2 ANQGSEA. The DNA for the CDR3 is TGCAGCGCCTCAGGGGTCAACGAGCAGTACTTC. Its protein is CSASGVNEQYF.

The chain combines TRBV6-5 with TRBJ2-7, with TRBD1 as a possible D gene (5 bases). Germline V CDR1 and CDR2: MNHEY, SVGAGI. Trimming shortened V by 5 bases and J by 5 bases, and 16 bases separated the two germline ends. The CDR3 loop spans 14 amino acids. CDR3 region: CASSNSGYVHEQYF. In nucleotides, the CDR3 is TGTGCCAGCAGTAATTCAGGGTATGTCCACGAGCAGTACTTC.

The J gene is TRBJ1-5, the V gene TRBV7-2; no definite D call. The CDR3 is made up of 15 amino acids. Trimming cost V 1 base and J 0 bases, with 7 bases left between them. The V gene's germline CDR1 is SGHTA and CDR2 FQGNSA. CDR3 coding DNA: TGTGCCAGCAGCTTAGTAATCAGTAGCAATCAGCCCCAGCATTTT. This codes for CASSLVISSNQPQHF.

This chain links TRBV29-1 with TRBJ1-4, with 7 bases matching TRBD1. This CDR3 is 13 amino acids long. The germline gives CDR1 SQVTM, CDR2 ANQGSEA. The ends lost 6 bases at V and 5 bases at J; junction bases unmatched: 6. CDR3 sequence: CSVRGQQNEKLFF. DNA of the CDR3: TGCAGCGTGCGGGGACAGCAGAATGAAAAACTGTTTTTT.